This entry lists 18 T cell receptor beta chains sequenced from one sample in a study of T cell responses to AZD1222 COVID-19 vaccine. Sequencing was performed with immunoSEQ multiplex PCR; in TCRdb, only in-frame clones are kept and a portion is missing. The data contain more than 150,000 clones, roughly 94% of them singletons. The input for sequencing was peripheral blood, taken 28 days after the second AZD1222 dose. The receptors were gathered from an adult who received the AZD1222 COVID-19 vaccine.

The rearrangement joins TRBV6-2 or TRBV6-3 to TRBJ1-1; D unresolved. The V end lost 0 bases, the J end lost 1 base, and 6 bases lay between the germline ends. The V gene's germline CDR1 is MNHEY and CDR2 SVGEGT. There are 14 residues in the CDR3. The CDR3 DNA reads as TGTGCCAGCAGTTACTCCCAGCGGAACACTGAAGCTTTCTTT. Translation gives CASSYSQRNTEAFF.

This clone was found a few times. V gene TRBV30 combines with J gene TRBJ1-3; D perhaps matches TRBD1 (6 bases). V shed 1 base and J shed 0 bases, with 10 bases lying between them. The V gene's germline CDR1 is GTSNPN and CDR2 SVGIG (reference sequence). The length of the CDR3 is 15 residues. The CDR3 here is CAWSGDTSSGNTIYF. The CDR3 DNA reads TGTGCCTGGAGTGGGGACACGAGCTCTGGAAACACCATATATTTT.

The chain couples TRBV5-6 to TRBJ2-3, with TRBD2 matching over 13 bases. This CDR3 is 16 amino acids long. Germline CDR1 and CDR2: SGHDT and YYEEEE. With 3 bases clipped from V and 4 bases from J, the junction kept 5 bases outside the gene matches. Here the CDR3 DNA reads TGTGCCAGCAGCTACCGGACTAGCGGGAGAGCAGATACGCAGTATTTT. Translating it yields CASSYRTSGRADTQYF. Looking up the rest from reference TRBV5-6 and TRBJ2-3 gives the full variable domain: DAGVTQSPTHLIKTRGQQVTLRCSPKSGHDTVSWYQQALGQGPQFIFQYYEEEERQRGNFPDRFSGHQFPNYSSELNVNALLLGDSALYLCASSYRTSGRADTQYFGPGTRLTVL.

The chain has TRBV7-9 and TRBJ1-1, with D tentatively TRBD1 (5 bases). Deletions cut 5 bases from V and 6 bases from J, with 13 bases between. The germline V gene has CDR1 SEHNR and CDR2 FQNEAQ (reference sequence). CDR3 length: 13 amino acids. The CDR3 is CASSLGRDAEAFF. CDR3 sequence (DNA): TGTGCCAGCAGCCTGGGGAGGGACGCTGAAGCTTTCTTT.

CDR3 in DNA: TGTGCCAGCAGCCTTCGCACAGATACGCAGTATTTT. It yields the protein CASSLRTDTQYF. The chain uses TRBV5-6 and TRBJ2-3, with D unclear. The V and J ends lost 4 bases and 1 base respectively, with 4 bases between them. CDR3 length equals 12 residues. Looked up from germline, CDR1 is SGHDT and CDR2 is YYEEEE.

This sequence joins TRBV6-5 and TRBJ1-3, with D uncertain. Germline loops: CDR1 MNHEY, CDR2 SVGAGI. V was shortened by 6 bases and J by 2 bases, with 11 bases between the two germline ends. The CDR3 consists of 14 residues. CDR3 DNA: TGTGCCAGCAGCGGCGTAGGACCTGGAAACACCATATATTTT. It translates to CASSGVGPGNTIYF.

This rearrangement joins TRBV20-1 to TRBJ2-7; possible D gene TRBD2, 6 bases. This CDR3 comprises 15 residues. The germline V gene encodes CDR1 DFQATT and CDR2 SNEGSKA (reference sequence). V lost 3 bases to trimming and J lost 2 bases, with 17 bases between them. The CDR3 here is CSASWLEAGTYEQYF. CDR3 nucleotide sequence: TGCAGTGCTAGTTGGCTGGAAGCGGGTACCTACGAGCAGTACTTC.

This chain links TRBV4-3 with TRBJ1-4; no clear D. The CDR3 length is 13 residues. Trimming took 1 base from V and 5 from J, leaving 5 bases between them. Germline assignment: CDR1 LGHNA and CDR2 YSLEER. CDR3 residues: CASSQGRNEKLFF. CDR3 DNA: TGCGCCAGCAGCCAAGGGCGGAATGAAAAACTGTTTTTT.

V is TRBV7-9 and J is TRBJ2-7; D is possibly TRBD1 (7 bases). The CDR3 covers 13 residues. Trimming pared 3 bases from V and 6 bases from J, leaving 12 bases between. Germline V CDR1 and CDR2: SEHNR, FQNEAQ (reference sequence). The CDR3 coding sequence is TGTGCCAGCAGCTTCGCGCAGGGGGGCGAGCAGTACTTC. Protein product: CASSFAQGGEQYF.

This clone has just one count. The chain is built from TRBV11-2 and TRBJ2-7; no reliable D call. V dropped 2 bases and J dropped 2 bases, with 7 bases sitting between them. The CDR3 totals 13 residues. Germline V gene data show CDR1 as SGHAT and CDR2 as FQNNGV. CDR3 DNA: TGTGCCAGCAGCTTAACACGGACCTACGAGCAGTACTTC. Translation gives CASSLTRTYEQYF.

The chain employs TRBV7-9 and TRBJ1-4, with 10 bases fitting TRBD1. This CDR3 has 14 amino acids. The germline V gene has CDR1 SEHNR and CDR2 FQNEAQ (reference sequence). Trimming cost V 6 bases and J 6 bases; bases outside gene matches: 4. DNA of the CDR3: TGTGCCAGCAGACCCGGGACAGGGGATGAAAAACTGTTTTTT. Its translation is CASRPGTGDEKLFF.

The V call is TRBV4-2, the J call TRBJ2-3; D is unclear. Trimming left V 10 bases short and J 2 bases short, with 13 bases between. CDR3 length: 13 residues. Germline CDR1 and CDR2: LGHNA and YNFKEQ. The chain's CDR3 is CATGGGNTDTQYF. The CDR3, as DNA: TGTGCCACCGGTGGTGGGAACACAGATACGCAGTATTTT.

J is TRBJ1-1 and V is TRBV11-2; D is undetermined. This CDR3 contains 14 residues. Trimming removed 3 bases at V and 1 base at J, with 9 bases between. Looked up from germline, CDR1 is SGHAT and CDR2 is FQNNGV. CDR3 sequence (DNA): TGTGCCAGCAGCTTCGGCCGAGCGAACACTGAAGCTTTCTTT. Residues: CASSFGRANTEAFF.

The V gene is TRBV11-2, the J gene TRBJ1-5; D gene ambiguous. Germline V CDR1 and CDR2: SGHAT, FQNNGV. The V and J ends lost 5 bases and 1 base respectively, with 12 bases between them. This CDR3 region has 15 residues. The DNA for the CDR3 is TGTGCCAGCAGCCGGGCCCCAACGAGCAATCAGCCCCAGCATTTT. Translating gives CASSRAPTSNQPQHF.

The chain combines TRBV20-1 with TRBJ1-1; maybe TRBD1 (6 bases). The ends were cut back, 5 bases at V and 6 bases at J, with 10 bases in the middle. The CDR3 covers 11 residues. CDR1 and CDR2 from the germline V gene are DFQATT and SNEGSKA (reference sequence). The CDR3 DNA follows: TGCAGTGCTCCCAGGGGAGCTGAAGCTTTCTTT. Amino acid sequence: CSAPRGAEAFF.

The rearrangement joins TRBV12-3 or TRBV12-4 to TRBJ1-2, with unresolved D. Trimming stripped 5 bases from V and 6 bases from J, with 10 bases between. The CDR3 is 12 residues long. This chain's CDR3 is CASSPRGNGYTF. The CDR3 DNA is TGTGCCAGCAGTCCCCGGGGAAATGGCTACACCTTC.

J is TRBJ1-4 and V is TRBV7-3; 11 nucleotides match TRBD1. The trim removed 3 bases at V and 6 bases at J, leaving 12 bases unmatched. The V gene's germline CDR1 is SGHTA and CDR2 FQGTGA. CDR3 length equals 18 residues. For the CDR3, the DNA is TGTGCCAGCAGCTTGAGGACAGGGGGCCTTAATGGTGATGAAAAACTGTTTTTT. Translated: CASSLRTGGLNGDEKLFF.

The rearrangement joins TRBV11-2 to TRBJ1-2; a possible D gene is TRBD1 (5 bases). The CDR3 covers 16 residues. V was cut by 6 bases and J by 0 bases, with 17 bases left in between. Germline loops: CDR1 SGHAT, CDR2 FQNNGV. CDR3 in amino acids: CASRPWGGKSNYGYTF. CDR3 in DNA: TGTGCCAGCAGACCTTGGGGCGGCAAATCTAACTATGGCTACACCTTC.